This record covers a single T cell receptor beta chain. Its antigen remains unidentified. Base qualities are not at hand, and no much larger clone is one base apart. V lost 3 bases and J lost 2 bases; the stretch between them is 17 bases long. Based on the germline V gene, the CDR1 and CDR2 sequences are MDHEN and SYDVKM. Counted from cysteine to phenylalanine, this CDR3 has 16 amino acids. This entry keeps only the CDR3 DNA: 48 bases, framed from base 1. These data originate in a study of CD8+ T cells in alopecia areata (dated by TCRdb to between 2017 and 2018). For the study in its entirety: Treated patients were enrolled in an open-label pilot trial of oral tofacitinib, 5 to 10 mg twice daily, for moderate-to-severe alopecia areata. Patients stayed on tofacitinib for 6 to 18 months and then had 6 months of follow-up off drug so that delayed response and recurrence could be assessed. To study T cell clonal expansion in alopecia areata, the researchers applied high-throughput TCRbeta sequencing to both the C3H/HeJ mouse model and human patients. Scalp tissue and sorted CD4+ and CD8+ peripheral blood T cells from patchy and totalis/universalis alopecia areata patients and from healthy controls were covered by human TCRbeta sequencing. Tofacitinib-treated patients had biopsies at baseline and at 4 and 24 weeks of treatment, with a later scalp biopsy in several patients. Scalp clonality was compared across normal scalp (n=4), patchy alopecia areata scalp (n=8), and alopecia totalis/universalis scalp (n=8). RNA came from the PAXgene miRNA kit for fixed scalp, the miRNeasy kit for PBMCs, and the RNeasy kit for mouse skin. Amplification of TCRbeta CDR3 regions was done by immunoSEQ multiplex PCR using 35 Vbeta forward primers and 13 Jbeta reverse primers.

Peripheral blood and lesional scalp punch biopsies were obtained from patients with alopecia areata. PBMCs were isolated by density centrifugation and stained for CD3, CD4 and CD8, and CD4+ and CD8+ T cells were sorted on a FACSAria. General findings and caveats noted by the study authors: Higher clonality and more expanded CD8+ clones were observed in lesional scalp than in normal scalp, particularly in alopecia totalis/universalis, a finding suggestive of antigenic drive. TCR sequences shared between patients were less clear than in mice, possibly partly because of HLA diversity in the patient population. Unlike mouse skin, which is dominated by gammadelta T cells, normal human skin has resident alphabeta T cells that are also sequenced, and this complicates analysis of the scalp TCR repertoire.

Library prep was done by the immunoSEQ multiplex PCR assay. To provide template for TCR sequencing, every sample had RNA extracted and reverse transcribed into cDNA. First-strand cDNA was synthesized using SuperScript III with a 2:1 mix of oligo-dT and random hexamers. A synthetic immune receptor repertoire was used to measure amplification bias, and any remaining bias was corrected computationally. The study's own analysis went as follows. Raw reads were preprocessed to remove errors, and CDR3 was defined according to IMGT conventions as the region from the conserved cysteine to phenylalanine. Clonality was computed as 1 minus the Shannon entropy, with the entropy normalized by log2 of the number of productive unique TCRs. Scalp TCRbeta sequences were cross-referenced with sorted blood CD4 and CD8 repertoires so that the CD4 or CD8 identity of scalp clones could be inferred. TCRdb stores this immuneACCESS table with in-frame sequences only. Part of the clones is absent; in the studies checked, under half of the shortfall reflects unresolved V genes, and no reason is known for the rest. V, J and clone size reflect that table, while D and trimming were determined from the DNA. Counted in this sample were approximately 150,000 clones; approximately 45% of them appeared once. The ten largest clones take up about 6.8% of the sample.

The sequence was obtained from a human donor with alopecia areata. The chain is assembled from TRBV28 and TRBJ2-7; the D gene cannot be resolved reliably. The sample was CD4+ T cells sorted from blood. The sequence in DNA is TGTGCCAGCAGTTTGCCCCCACGTAGGGTCCCCTACGAGCAGTACTTC. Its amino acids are CASSLPPRRVPYEQYF.